This is a list of T cell receptor beta chains from one sample in a study of blood T cells in healthy people across ages. Each CDR3 protein gets one entry after TCRdb re-called the 5' RACE reads with MiXCR. The sample lists over 950,000 distinct CDR3 sequences, roughly two fifths occurring once. Sequencing was performed on blood. Receptors were obtained from a young man in good health. Both conserved end residues are part of each CDR3. Each record gives: clone size, D gene, V gene, J gene, CDR3 protein. A D gene is named only where the DNA matches it firmly. Clone size is shown for a subset of rows, as once, few, many or a class of expanded clone.

abundance: few
d_gene: .
v_gene: TRBV4-3
j_gene: TRBJ1-5
CDR3aa: CASSQEIASNQPQHF

abundance: .
d_gene: .
v_gene: TRBV7-6
j_gene: TRBJ2-1
CDR3aa: CASSSGGVGTNEQFF

abundance: once
d_gene: .
v_gene: TRBV29-1
j_gene: TRBJ1-2
CDR3aa: CSVIDNNYDYTF

abundance: .
d_gene: TRBD2
v_gene: TRBV4-1
j_gene: TRBJ2-1
CDR3aa: CASSQVLAGDNEQFF

abundance: few
d_gene: TRBD2
v_gene: TRBV29-1
j_gene: TRBJ2-2
CDR3aa: CSVASGGAGELFF

abundance: few
d_gene: .
v_gene: TRBV4-2
j_gene: TRBJ1-2
CDR3aa: CASSQAEGQGGGYTF

abundance: .
d_gene: .
v_gene: TRBV2
j_gene: TRBJ2-2
CDR3aa: CASSEERNTGELFF

abundance: .
d_gene: .
v_gene: TRBV7-3
j_gene: TRBJ2-1
CDR3aa: CASSLTSETSYNEQLF

abundance: few
d_gene: .
v_gene: TRBV4-3
j_gene: TRBJ1-4
CDR3aa: CASSQSGPTTNEKLFF

abundance: once
d_gene: TRBD1
v_gene: TRBV7-8
j_gene: TRBJ1-4
CDR3aa: CASSKRTGLGEKLFF

abundance: .
d_gene: .
v_gene: TRBV27
j_gene: TRBJ1-5
CDR3aa: CASSSRDTYQPQHF

abundance: .
d_gene: .
v_gene: TRBV5-1
j_gene: TRBJ1-1
CDR3aa: CASTSGWASEAFF

abundance: few
d_gene: .
v_gene: TRBV12-5
j_gene: TRBJ2-1
CDR3aa: CASGPSGYNEQFF

abundance: few
d_gene: .
v_gene: TRBV10-3
j_gene: TRBJ2-3
CDR3aa: CAISEEKGADTQYF

abundance: few
d_gene: TRBD2
v_gene: TRBV12-3/TRBV12-4
j_gene: TRBJ2-3
CDR3aa: CATRLAGGPGTQYF

abundance: many
d_gene: .
v_gene: TRBV29-1
j_gene: TRBJ1-1
CDR3aa: CSVVGVNTEAFF

abundance: once
d_gene: .
v_gene: TRBV6-6
j_gene: TRBJ2-5
CDR3aa: CASSYGWAEQETQYF

abundance: .
d_gene: .
v_gene: TRBV7-2
j_gene: TRBJ1-1
CDR3aa: CASSSQVVGTEAFF

abundance: many
d_gene: TRBD1
v_gene: TRBV5-1
j_gene: TRBJ1-1
CDR3aa: CASSLGGGNTEAFF

abundance: few
d_gene: .
v_gene: TRBV7-9
j_gene: TRBJ2-5
CDR3aa: CASSLKSLYQETQYF

abundance: .
d_gene: .
v_gene: TRBV25-1
j_gene: TRBJ1-4
CDR3aa: CASSEFAGLADGEKLFF

abundance: .
d_gene: TRBD2
v_gene: TRBV9
j_gene: TRBJ2-1
CDR3aa: CASSTSGAVGGWGNEQFF

abundance: few
d_gene: .
v_gene: TRBV7-9
j_gene: TRBJ1-4
CDR3aa: CASSLGNGDEKLFF

abundance: few
d_gene: .
v_gene: TRBV7-2
j_gene: TRBJ2-3
CDR3aa: CASSLLESTDTQYF

abundance: .
d_gene: .
v_gene: TRBV4-2
j_gene: TRBJ1-5
CDR3aa: CASSQEAGENNQPQHF

abundance: .
d_gene: .
v_gene: TRBV7-2
j_gene: TRBJ1-4
CDR3aa: CASSLAIRERLFF

abundance: few
d_gene: TRBD2
v_gene: TRBV4-3
j_gene: TRBJ2-5
CDR3aa: CASSQDVSPSGQETQYF

abundance: .
d_gene: TRBD1
v_gene: TRBV4-3
j_gene: TRBJ2-1
CDR3aa: CASSQIPLRTGGDYNEQFF

abundance: .
d_gene: .
v_gene: TRBV27
j_gene: TRBJ2-7
CDR3aa: CASSLLDSSEQYF

abundance: once
d_gene: .
v_gene: TRBV3-1
j_gene: TRBJ1-2
CDR3aa: CASSQGRVDGYTF

abundance: .
d_gene: TRBD2
v_gene: TRBV29-1
j_gene: TRBJ2-7
CDR3aa: CSFERGYEQYF

abundance: few
d_gene: TRBD2
v_gene: TRBV12-3/TRBV12-4
j_gene: TRBJ2-1
CDR3aa: CASRRQGLAGGRSYNEQFF

abundance: many
d_gene: .
v_gene: TRBV15
j_gene: TRBJ2-7
CDR3aa: CATSATWEDSSYEQYF

abundance: .
d_gene: .
v_gene: TRBV7-2
j_gene: TRBJ2-1
CDR3aa: CASSLPQGGYNEQFF

abundance: .
d_gene: TRBD1
v_gene: TRBV4-2
j_gene: TRBJ1-2
CDR3aa: CASSQARQGTDGYTF

abundance: .
d_gene: .
v_gene: TRBV12-3/TRBV12-4
j_gene: TRBJ1-4
CDR3aa: CASSPGQTGEKLFF

abundance: .
d_gene: .
v_gene: TRBV5-1
j_gene: TRBJ1-2
CDR3aa: CASSFLNRDGGYTF

abundance: few
d_gene: TRBD1
v_gene: TRBV12-3/TRBV12-4
j_gene: TRBJ2-3
CDR3aa: CASSKTGGIPTDTQYF

abundance: .
d_gene: TRBD2
v_gene: TRBV13
j_gene: TRBJ2-1
CDR3aa: CASSLGGGGALEQFF

abundance: .
d_gene: .
v_gene: TRBV6-5
j_gene: TRBJ1-5
CDR3aa: CASKPGRGFWQPQHF

abundance: .
d_gene: .
v_gene: TRBV7-2
j_gene: TRBJ1-2
CDR3aa: CASSQYGYGYTF

abundance: .
d_gene: .
v_gene: TRBV5-1
j_gene: TRBJ1-1
CDR3aa: CASSLADGGNTEAFF

abundance: once
d_gene: .
v_gene: TRBV30
j_gene: TRBJ2-1
CDR3aa: CAWMGNYNEQFF

abundance: .
d_gene: .
v_gene: TRBV12-3/TRBV12-4
j_gene: TRBJ2-1
CDR3aa: CASSFLSPPEQFF